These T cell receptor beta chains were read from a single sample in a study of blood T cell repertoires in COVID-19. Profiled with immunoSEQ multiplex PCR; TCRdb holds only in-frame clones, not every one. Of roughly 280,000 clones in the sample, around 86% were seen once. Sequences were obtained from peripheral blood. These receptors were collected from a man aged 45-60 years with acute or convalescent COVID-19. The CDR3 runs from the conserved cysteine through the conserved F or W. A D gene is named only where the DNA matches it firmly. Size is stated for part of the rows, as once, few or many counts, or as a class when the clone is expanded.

TGTGCCAGCAGCCAAGGGACTAGCGGGGAAGAGCAGTACTTC	CASSQGTSGEEQYF	TRBD2	TRBV3-1/TRBV3-2	14	TRBJ2-7	.
TGTGCCAGCAGCTTAACAGGGGATACTAACACTGAAGCTTTCTTT	CASSLTGDTNTEAFF	TRBD1	TRBV5-6	15	TRBJ1-1	.
TGTGCCAGCAGCCCCGGGGGGACATACGGAGGGAATGAGCAGTTCTTC	CASSPGGTYGGNEQFF	.	TRBV11-3	16	TRBJ2-1	.
TGTGCCAGCAGCTTGTCAGGGTCCGACAATCAGCCCCAGCATTTT	CASSLSGSDNQPQHF	.	TRBV5-6	15	TRBJ1-5	once
TGTGCCAGCAGCTTCGGGGGGACAACTCTCAGCGGGACTGAAGCTTTCTTT	CASSFGGTTLSGTEAFF	.	TRBV7-8	17	TRBJ1-1	.
TGTGCCAGCAGCGGAATAGTCGGGGGTCAGCCCCAGCATTTT	CASSGIVGGQPQHF	.	TRBV6-4	14	TRBJ1-5	once
TGCGCCAGCAGCCAAGATCCGGCAGGGAACTATGGCTACACCTTC	CASSQDPAGNYGYTF	.	TRBV4-1	15	TRBJ1-2	.
TGTGCCAGCAGCTTGGCTTGGACAGGGGGTCAACGGACGGAGCAGTTCTTC	CASSLAWTGGQRTEQFF	TRBD1	TRBV5-4	17	TRBJ2-1	.
TGTGCCAGCAGCTTGTCCCAGGCCAGGGCAAGCAATGAGCAGTTCTTC	CASSLSQARASNEQFF	.	TRBV5-4	16	TRBJ2-1	.
TGTGCCAGCTCAAATATGACAGGGGGCAACTATGGCTACACCTTC	CASSNMTGGNYGYTF	TRBD1	TRBV18	15	TRBJ1-2	.
TGCGCCAGCAGCTTTACAGGGGAGAGGGGTGGCTACACCTTC	CASSFTGERGGYTF	TRBD1	TRBV5-1	14	TRBJ1-2	.
TGTGCCAGCAGCTTAGATTGGACAGGGGATGAAAAACTGTTTTTT	CASSLDWTGDEKLFF	TRBD1	TRBV7-9	15	TRBJ1-4	.
TGTGCCAGCAGCACCTTTAGAGCGTTGAACACTGAAGCTTTCTTT	CASSTFRALNTEAFF	.	TRBV6-2/TRBV6-3	15	TRBJ1-1	.
TGTGCCAGCAGGAATGACAGGACCGGGGAGCTGTTTTTT	CASRNDRTGELFF	.	TRBV5-6	13	TRBJ2-2	.
TGTGCCAGCAGCTCCCAGACAGGGGGGTCCTATAATTCACCCCTCCACTTT	CASSSQTGGSYNSPLHF	TRBD1	TRBV7-6	17	TRBJ1-6	.
TGTGCCAGTAGTATAGGTGGGACAGGGGGACAAAAACTGTTTTTT	CASSIGGTGGQKLFF	TRBD1	TRBV19	15	TRBJ1-4	.
TGTGCCACCAGTGGGCCTGTTCCTAGCGGGGGCCCTAATGATGAGCAGTTCTTC	CATSGPVPSGGPNDEQFF	TRBD2	TRBV24-1	18	TRBJ2-1	once
TGCGCCAGCAGCGCCCGGGACAGGGTCCCAGATACGCAGTATTTT	CASSARDRVPDTQYF	TRBD1	TRBV10-1	15	TRBJ2-3	once
TGTGCCAGCTCGGAGCAGTACCAAGAGACCCAGTACTTC	CASSEQYQETQYF	.	TRBV2	13	TRBJ2-5	.
TGTGCCAGCAGCGTGGGGCCAGAGACCCAGTACTTC	CASSVGPETQYF	.	TRBV5-6	12	TRBJ2-5	.
TGTGCCAGCAGCGACGGTAGCACAGATACGCAGTATTTT	CASSDGSTDTQYF	.	TRBV9	13	TRBJ2-3	few
TGTGCCAGCAGCCTTGCAACCGGGCGTTACCGGGGCACTGAAGCTTTCTTT	CASSLATGRYRGTEAFF	.	TRBV7-9	17	TRBJ1-1	.
TGCGCCAGCAGCCAAACAGGGGGCCCTTCCGCCGATACGCAGTATTTT	CASSQTGGPSADTQYF	TRBD1	TRBV4-1	16	TRBJ2-3	.
TGTGCCAGCAGCCCCCCCTCTAGAAACAATGAGCAGTTCTTC	CASSPPSRNNEQFF	.	TRBV2	14	TRBJ2-1	.
TGTGCCAGTAGTATAGATCTTTGGGACAGCGGCGGCTACACCTTC	CASSIDLWDSGGYTF	TRBD1	TRBV19	15	TRBJ1-2	.
TGTGCCAGCAGCCGAACGACAGGGGTTGATGAGCAGTTCTTC	CASSRTTGVDEQFF	TRBD1	TRBV4-2	14	TRBJ2-1	.
TGTGCCAGCAGCCAAGAGACTAGCGGGGGGGGATGGTTCTTC	CASSQETSGGGWFF	TRBD2	TRBV3-1/TRBV3-2	14	TRBJ2-1	.
TGTGCCAGCAGTGGACAGGGGGGCTACGAGCAGTACTTC	CASSGQGGYEQYF	TRBD1	TRBV2	13	TRBJ2-7	.
TGCAGCGTTGTCGGGGGGCAAAACTATGGCTACACCTTC	CSVVGGQNYGYTF	.	TRBV29-1	13	TRBJ1-2	.
TGTGCCAGCAGCCAACAGCGGGGGGTCATATACAATGAGCAGTTCTTC	CASSQQRGVIYNEQFF	TRBD2	TRBV14	16	TRBJ2-1	.
TGTGCCAGCAGCCAAGACAGCCAGGGTTGGGCTTTCTTT	CASSQDSQGWAFF	.	TRBV14	13	TRBJ1-1	.
TGTGCCAGCAGTGGGGGCAGAGAGACCCAGTACTTC	CASSGGRETQYF	.	TRBV2	12	TRBJ2-5	.
TGTGCTAGTGGGGACAGGGGGAAGGGGGGCTACACCTTC	CASGDRGKGGYTF	TRBD1	TRBV12-5	13	TRBJ1-2	.
TGTGCCAGCAGCGCTACTAGCGGGGGGATTTACAATGAGCAGTTCTTC	CASSATSGGIYNEQFF	TRBD2	TRBV11-3	16	TRBJ2-1	.
TGTGCCAGCAGCTCACGGACTGGCGGGGGCCGAGATACGCAGTATTTT	CASSSRTGGGRDTQYF	.	TRBV7-9	16	TRBJ2-3	.
TGTGCCAGCAGCTTAGCCCAGGGTAACACTGAAGCTTTCTTT	CASSLAQGNTEAFF	.	TRBV7-9	14	TRBJ1-1	.
TGTGCCAGCAGCTTTGAAGCGGGAACTTACGAGCAGTACTTC	CASSFEAGTYEQYF	TRBD2	TRBV11-3	14	TRBJ2-7	.
TGTGCCAGTAGTATGCAGGGGGCAGATACGCAGTATTTT	CASSMQGADTQYF	TRBD1	TRBV19	13	TRBJ2-3	.
TGTGCCAGCAGCAACCCCGGGGGTAGGGCAGATACGCAGTATTTT	CASSNPGGRADTQYF	.	TRBV21-1	15	TRBJ2-3	.
TGCGCCAGCGACCAGACAGGGGGAGGAAACACCATATATTTT	CASDQTGGGNTIYF	TRBD1	TRBV5-1	14	TRBJ1-3	.
TGTGCCACCAGTGACCAGACAGGGAACACCGGGGAGCTGTTTTTT	CATSDQTGNTGELFF	.	TRBV24-1	15	TRBJ2-2	.
TGTGCCAGCAGCCCCGTCTATGGCTACACCTTC	CASSPVYGYTF	.	TRBV12-3/TRBV12-4	11	TRBJ1-2	.
TGCGCCAGTCAACCTACAGGGAACTCCTATGGCTACACCTTC	CASQPTGNSYGYTF	.	TRBV5-1	14	TRBJ1-2	.
TGTGCCAGCAGTTACTACCGGGACAGGGATGGCTACACCTTC	CASSYYRDRDGYTF	TRBD1	TRBV6-5	14	TRBJ1-2	.
TGTGCCAGCAGCCCAGACAGATACAATGAGCAGTTCTTC	CASSPDRYNEQFF	.	TRBV3-1/TRBV3-2	13	TRBJ2-1	.
TGTGCCAGCAGCTTAGAACAGGGCGATGGCTACACCTTC	CASSLEQGDGYTF	.	TRBV7-9	13	TRBJ1-2	.
TGCGCCAGCAGCTACAGTCAGAACACTGAAGCTTTCTTT	CASSYSQNTEAFF	.	TRBV5-1	13	TRBJ1-1	.
TGTGCCAGCAGCCTAGCGACAGGGGGGCCGTACTTC	CASSLATGGPYF	TRBD1	TRBV11-2	12	TRBJ2-7	.
TGTGCCAGCAGCTTAGGTTTCAGACAGAACACTGAAGCTTTCTTT	CASSLGFRQNTEAFF	.	TRBV7-9	15	TRBJ1-1	once
TGCGCCAGCAGCCAAAGACTAGCGGGGGACCCGGGCACAGATACGCAGTATTTT	CASSQRLAGDPGTDTQYF	TRBD2	TRBV4-1	18	TRBJ2-3	.
TGTGCCTGGAGGGGACAGGGCGGTCCCTACGAGCAGTACTTC	CAWRGQGGPYEQYF	TRBD1	TRBV30	14	TRBJ2-7	.
TGTGCCAGCAGTGAATCGGGACAGGGGGTTTCGGGCATTCAGTACTTC	CASSESGQGVSGIQYF	TRBD1	TRBV25-1	16	TRBJ2-4	once
TGTGCCAGCAGCGATACATCAGACTACGAGCAGTACTTC	CASSDTSDYEQYF	.	TRBV7-9	13	TRBJ2-7	few
TGTGCCAGCAGTTTAGGAGCCGCCTATGGCTACACCTTC	CASSLGAAYGYTF	.	TRBV12-3/TRBV12-4	13	TRBJ1-2	.